The 27 T cell receptor beta chains given below trace back to one sample, sequenced in a study of OX40 agonist ivuxolimab in advanced cancers. Measured with immunoSEQ multiplex PCR; TCRdb has only the in-frame clones, and not every one. The data contain around 22,000 clones, just under 85% of them singletons. The specimen comprised CD4+ or CD8+ T cells sorted from blood, sampled in a trial of the OX40 agonist ivuxolimab. These receptors were taken from an adult with an advanced solid tumor such as melanoma, head and neck, liver or kidney cancer.

In regard to this clone: Other DNA sequences within the sample encode an identical CDR3. The genes are TRBV9 and TRBJ2-7, with D unclear. Germline CDR1 SGDLS, CDR2 YYNGEE. The CDR3 length is 14 residues. V shed 2 bases and J shed 2 bases, with 11 bases lying between them. The CDR3 loop reads CASSVGVMAYEQYF. CDR3 nucleotide sequence: TGTGCCAGCAGCGTTGGCGTTATGGCCTACGAGCAGTACTTC. Full variable domain (outside the CDR3, taken from reference TRBV9 and TRBJ2-7): DSGVTQTPKHLITATGQRVTLRCSPRSGDLSVYWYQQSLDQGLQFLIQYYNGEERAKGNILERFSAQQFPDLHSELNLSSLELGDSALYFCASSVGVMAYEQYFGPGTRLTVT.

J is TRBJ2-1 and V is TRBV12-5; D is perhaps TRBD2 (5 bases). This CDR3 region has 16 residues. Trimming shortened V by 3 bases and J by 4 bases, and 16 bases separated the two germline ends. Per germline, CDR1 LGHNT and CDR2 FRNRAP. The CDR3 is CASGFPGSVVYNEQFF. The CDR3 DNA reads TGTGCTAGTGGTTTCCCTGGTAGCGTAGTTTACAATGAGCAGTTCTTC.

This chain links TRBV7-8 with TRBJ1-4; D remains unclear. The CDR3 is 15 residues long. Trimming removed 1 base from V and 4 bases from J, with 10 bases in between. The germline gives CDR1 SGHVS, CDR2 FQNEAQ. CDR3 in DNA: TGTGCCAGCAGCTTAGAGGGTCGAATTAATGAAAAACTGTTTTTT. It yields the protein CASSLEGRINEKLFF.

The chain recombines TRBV6-5 with TRBJ2-7, with 7 bases aligning to TRBD1. Looked up from germline, CDR1 is MNHEY and CDR2 is SVGAGI. The J segment lost 1 base and the V segment lost 6 bases, leaving 3 bases of the junction unmatched. The CDR3 consists of 13 residues. CDR3 sequence (DNA): TGTGCCAGCAGCTACAGGGGTTCCTACGAGCAGTACTTC. Protein: CASSYRGSYEQYF.

The sample holds one count of this clone. This rearrangement joins TRBV28 to TRBJ1-1; tentative D call: TRBD1 (6 bases). From germline, CDR1 is MDHEN and CDR2 SYDVKM. V lost 5 bases and J 3 bases, leaving 16 bases between the germline ends. The CDR3 sequence is 15 residues long. The CDR3 region is CASSPQGLRYTEAFF. For the CDR3, the DNA is TGTGCCAGCAGTCCTCAGGGGCTACGGTACACTGAAGCTTTCTTT.

This chain uses TRBV29-1 with TRBJ2-5; 8 bases map to TRBD1. The CDR3 sequence is 14 residues long. Germline loops: CDR1 SQVTM, CDR2 ANQGSEA. V was pared by 3 bases and J by 5 bases, with 8 bases of the junction left unmatched. The DNA for the CDR3 is TGCAGCGTTGATTCTGGACAGGGTTTGGAGACCCAGTACTTC. Protein product: CSVDSGQGLETQYF.

The genes are TRBV10-2 and TRBJ1-5; D remains unclear. V lost 3 bases and J lost 5, with 5 bases in between. The CDR3 sequence is 12 residues long. Germline V gene lookup returns CDR1 WSHSY and CDR2 SAAADI. CDR3 in DNA: TGCGCCAGCAGTGATAGTGATCAGCCCCAGCATTTT. Amino acid sequence: CASSDSDQPQHF.

The rearrangement links TRBV11-2 to TRBJ2-5, with 9 bases matching TRBD2. The V gene end was trimmed by 3 bases and the J gene end by 4 bases; junction bases not matched to a gene: 6. Germline-derived CDR1 and CDR2 are SGHAT and FQNNGV. This CDR3 is built from 15 residues. CDR3 sequence: CASSFWREGGETQYF. The CDR3 nucleotides read TGTGCCAGCAGCTTCTGGCGGGAGGGCGGAGAGACCCAGTACTTC.

J is TRBJ2-1 and V is TRBV5-6; 7 positions agree with TRBD2. V was pared by 4 bases and J by 0 bases, with 7 bases of the junction left unmatched. Per the germline V gene, CDR1 is SGHDT and CDR2 is YYEEEE. The CDR3 consists of 16 residues. The CDR3 nucleotides are TGTGCCAGCAGCATGGAAGGGGAGGGCTCCTACAATGAGCAGTTCTTC. Amino acids: CASSMEGEGSYNEQFF.

This chain connects TRBV25-1 to TRBJ1-3; no firm D call. V lost 4 bases and J lost 7, with 20 bases in between. The germline V gene encodes CDR1 MGHDK and CDR2 SYGVNS. The CDR3 is made up of 16 amino acids. CDR3 protein: CASSGVGGPLFNTIYF. The CDR3 coding sequence is TGTGCCAGCAGTGGGGTCGGAGGACCTCTTTTTAACACCATATATTTT.

V is TRBV19 and J is TRBJ1-5; 9 bases align to TRBD1. This CDR3 has 16 residues. Germline V CDR1 and CDR2: LNHDA, SQIVND (reference sequence). The trim removed 5 bases at V and 0 bases at J, leaving 5 bases unmatched. In nucleotides, the CDR3 is TGTGCCAGTAGTCGGGACAGGGAGTATAGCAATCAGCCCCAGCATTTT. Encoded protein: CASSRDREYSNQPQHF.

The V gene is TRBV30, the J gene TRBJ1-1, with D possibly being TRBD1 (6 bases). The CDR3 extends over 13 amino acids. V was clipped by 5 bases and J by 4 bases, with 14 bases between them. The germline gives CDR1 GTSNPN, CDR2 SVGIG (reference sequence). CDR3 in amino acids: CAWSSGASTEAFF. The CDR3 DNA is TGTGCCTGGTCCTCGGGGGCCAGCACTGAAGCTTTCTTT.

With regard to this clone: A much larger clone lies one base from this, so it may be a read error. The rearrangement joins TRBV27 to TRBJ2-7; the match to TRBD1 covers 9 bases. The V segment lost 5 bases and the J segment 3 bases; nucleotides outside the gene matches: 2. This CDR3 contains 13 residues. Germline V gene data show CDR1 as MNHEY and CDR2 as SMNVEV (reference sequence). CDR3 nucleotides: TGTGCCAGCAGTGAGGGACAGGGCTACGAGCAGTACTTC. The encoded protein is CASSEGQGYEQYF.

This rearrangement joins TRBV27 to TRBJ1-1, with a tentative D call TRBD1 (5 bases). The CDR3 covers 14 residues. V was shortened by 2 bases and J by 5 bases, with 12 bases between the two germline ends. The germline V gene encodes CDR1 MNHEY and CDR2 SMNVEV (reference sequence). The CDR3 sequence is CASSLGGSGTEAFF. The CDR3 DNA is TGTGCCAGCAGTTTAGGGGGGTCAGGGACTGAAGCTTTCTTT.

This chain connects TRBV2 to TRBJ2-6, with a weak D call TRBD2 (6 bases). V lost 8 bases, J lost 0 bases, and 17 bases lay in between. CDR1 is SNHLY and CDR2 is FYNNEI in the germline V gene. This CDR3 has 17 residues. CDR3 sequence: CASRQAGRSSGANVLTF. CDR3 sequence (DNA): TGTGCCAGCCGGCAAGCGGGCCGAAGCTCTGGGGCCAACGTCCTGACTTTC.

The chain recombines TRBV11-1 with TRBJ2-3; a possible D gene is TRBD2 (6 bases). Between the trimmed V and J ends, which lost 0 bases and 5 bases, there was a span of 15 bases. The CDR3 is 16 amino acids. From germline, CDR1 is SGHAT and CDR2 FQDESV (reference sequence). The DNA for the CDR3 is TGTGCCAGCAGCTTAGCGGAGACTAGGGTCAGAGATACGCAGTATTTT. Protein product: CASSLAETRVRDTQYF.

This rearrangement joins TRBV11-3 to TRBJ2-7; 7 nucleotides agree with TRBD2. Looked up from germline, CDR1 is SGHNT and CDR2 is YENEEA. This CDR3 spans 15 amino acids. The trim removed 4 bases at V and 7 bases at J, leaving 13 bases unmatched. The CDR3 region is CASSSSGEGRREQYF. CDR3 coding DNA: TGTGCCAGCAGCTCCTCGGGGGAGGGGAGAAGGGAGCAGTACTTC.

This chain joins TRBV25-1 and TRBJ2-1, with 8 bases fitting TRBD1. There are 13 residues in the CDR3. Germline V CDR1 and CDR2: MGHDK, SYGVNS. The V gene end was trimmed by 4 bases and the J gene end by 4 bases; junction bases not matched to a gene: 0. CDR3 nucleotides: TGTGCCAGCAGTGGGGACAGGTACAATGAGCAGTTCTTC. It codes for CASSGDRYNEQFF.

The gene calls are TRBV28 and TRBJ2-5, with D unclear. The DNA end lines up better with TRBJ2-7; the J call may be wrong. The CDR3 covers 13 residues. Germline V gene sequence: CDR1 MDHEN, CDR2 SYDVKM. The DNA of the CDR3 is TGTGCCAGCAGCCAAGGGATTAACTACGAGCAGTACTTC. This translates into CASSQGINYEQYF.

A single count supports this clone. The J gene is TRBJ2-7, the V gene TRBV18, with unresolved D. There are 17 residues in the CDR3. Germline V gene sequence: CDR1 KGHSH, CDR2 LQKENI. V was clipped by 2 bases and J by 0 bases, with 17 bases between them. The CDR3 DNA reads TGTGCCAGCTCACCAGAGGTTTGGGGTGATCCCTCCTACGAGCAGTACTTC. Protein product: CASSPEVWGDPSYEQYF.

In this sample, this clone turned up once. The gene calls are TRBV7-9 and TRBJ2-3, with 8 bases fitting TRBD1. The CDR3 sequence is 15 residues long. Germline V gene data show CDR1 as SEHNR and CDR2 as FQNEAQ (reference sequence). The V gene end was trimmed by 5 bases and the J gene end by 2 bases; junction bases not matched to a gene: 6. CDR3 nucleotide sequence: TGTGCCAGCAGCGTGACAGGGGCTATCACAGATACGCAGTATTTT. It codes for CASSVTGAITDTQYF.

The chain links TRBV19 to TRBJ2-7, with D tentatively TRBD1 (5 bases). V was shortened by 5 bases and J by 4 bases, with 12 bases between the two germline ends. Germline V gives CDR1 LNHDA, CDR2 SQIVND (reference sequence). The CDR3 has 13 amino acids. The CDR3 DNA reads as TGTGCCAGTAGTTTCGGCAGGGAATACGAGCAGTACTTC. It specifies CASSFGREYEQYF.

The table lists this clone with a count of one. This chain joins TRBV7-9 and TRBJ2-5; D remains ambiguous. The CDR3 covers 12 residues. V was clipped by 5 bases and J by 5 bases, with 9 bases between them. Looked up from germline, CDR1 is SEHNR and CDR2 is FQNEAQ (reference sequence). CDR3 nucleotides: TGTGCCAGCAGCCCCGAAAGGGAGACCCAGTACTTC. Amino acids: CASSPERETQYF. Combining the CDR3 with reference TRBV7-9 and TRBJ2-5 gives the whole variable domain DTGVSQNPRHKITKRGQNVTFRCDPISEHNRLYWYRQTLGQGPEFLTYFQNEAQLEKSRLLSDRFSAERPKGSFSTLEIQRTEQGDSAMYLCASSPERETQYFGPGTRLLVL.

This clone was seen only once. The chain has TRBV27 and TRBJ1-2, with TRBD1 as a possible D gene (5 bases). CDR1 is MNHEY, CDR2 SMNVEV, per germline (reference sequence). CDR3 length: 17 residues. With 5 bases removed from V and 4 bases from J, the gap between germline ends came to 23 bases. For the CDR3, the DNA is TGTGCCAGCAGTCCGCAGGGTGGATGGGGGATTGGCTATGGCTACACCTTC. Its translation: CASSPQGGWGIGYGYTF.

In this sample, this clone turned up once. This rearrangement joins TRBV7-2 to TRBJ2-7; 10 nucleotides match TRBD2. The V and J ends lost 4 bases and 0 bases, in that order; junction bases with no gene match: 6. The V gene's germline CDR1 is SGHTA and CDR2 FQGNSA. The CDR3 has 16 residues. CDR3 residues: CASSSWTSGLSYEQYF. CDR3 nucleotides: TGTGCCAGCAGCTCCTGGACTAGCGGACTCTCCTACGAGCAGTACTTC. The whole variable domain, filled in from reference TRBV7-2 and TRBJ2-7, reads GAGVSQSPSNKVTEKGKDVELRCDPISGHTALYWYRQSLGQGLEFLIYFQGNSAPDKSGLPSDRFSAERTGGSVSTLTIQRTQQEDSAVYLCASSSWTSGLSYEQYFGPGTRLTVT.

The chain recombines TRBV18 with TRBJ2-1, with TRBD1 as a possible D gene (6 bases). The CDR3 is 21 amino acids. V was clipped by 6 bases and J by 0 bases, with 30 bases between them. The germline CDR1 and CDR2 sequences are KGHSH and LQKENI. The chain's CDR3 is CASSPIPGHPKGHGSYNEQFF. CDR3 nucleotide sequence: TGTGCCAGCTCGCCAATCCCGGGACACCCTAAGGGGCACGGCTCCTACAATGAGCAGTTCTTC.

The V call is TRBV9, the J call TRBJ1-3; 7 bases line up with TRBD1. V lost 5 bases and J lost 4; bases outside the gene matches: 9. The CDR3 spans 15 residues. Germline lookup yields CDR1 SGDLS and CDR2 YYNGEE. The CDR3 coding sequence is TGTGCCAGCAGTGCAGACAGGGCGACAGGAAACACCATATATTTT. Protein: CASSADRATGNTIYF. Complete variable domain (other parts from reference TRBV9 and TRBJ1-3): DSGVTQTPKHLITATGQRVTLRCSPRSGDLSVYWYQQSLDQGLQFLIQYYNGEERAKGNILERFSAQQFPDLHSELNLSSLELGDSALYFCASSADRATGNTIYFGEGSWLTVV.